The 26 T cell receptor beta chains below were found in one sample sequenced in a study of T cell responses to AZD1222 COVID-19 vaccine. The protocol was immunoSEQ multiplex PCR, while the TCRdb copy is restricted to in-frame clones and leaves out a portion. The data contain tens of thousands of clones, around 84% of them singletons. The sample consisted of peripheral blood, taken on day 0 of AZD1222 vaccination. The receptors originated from an adult in good health.

The chain recombines TRBV7-2 with TRBJ2-5; D gene ambiguous. The V end lost 2 bases, the J end lost 1 base, and 11 bases lay between the germline ends. In germline, CDR1 is SGHTA, CDR2 FQGNSA. CDR3 length: 15 residues. In DNA, the CDR3 is TGTGCCAGCAGCTTAATTGCGGCACCCCAAGAGACCCAGTACTTC. This translates into CASSLIAAPQETQYF. Variable domain in full (rest from reference TRBV7-2 and TRBJ2-5): GAGVSQSPSNKVTEKGKDVELRCDPISGHTALYWYRQSLGQGLEFLIYFQGNSAPDKSGLPSDRFSAERTGGSVSTLTIQRTQQEDSAVYLCASSLIAAPQETQYFGPGTRLLVL.

The rearrangement uses TRBV6-5 and TRBJ2-2; 7 positions match TRBD2. The CDR3 sequence is 15 residues long. CDR1 MNHEY and CDR2 SVGAGI come from the germline V gene. V lost 4 bases and J lost 0; bases outside the gene matches: 2. The CDR3 protein is CASSSGTTNTGELFF. In DNA form, the CDR3 reads TGTGCCAGCAGTTCCGGGACTACGAACACCGGGGAGCTGTTTTTT.

This chain connects TRBV28 to TRBJ2-3; 7 positions match TRBD2. Germline V CDR1 and CDR2: MDHEN, SYDVKM. Trimming at V came to 5 bases and at J to 4 bases, leaving 15 bases not matched to a gene. This CDR3 comprises 17 residues. The CDR3 loop is CASSPALGRGRSDTQYF. In nucleotides, the CDR3 is TGTGCCAGCAGTCCAGCTCTGGGGAGGGGTCGGTCAGATACGCAGTATTTT.

The rearrangement links TRBV18 to TRBJ2-5, with unresolved D. Germline V CDR1 and CDR2: KGHSH, LQKENI. Trimming took off 2 bases at V and 1 base at J, with 5 bases between the two ends. This CDR3 comprises 13 residues. The CDR3 coding sequence is TGTGCCAGCTCACCAACCGCCCAAGAGACCCAGTACTTC. The encoded protein is CASSPTAQETQYF.

This rearrangement joins TRBV9 to TRBJ2-7; D gene ambiguous. Trimming removed 0 bases from V and 2 bases from J, with 9 bases in between. The CDR3 spans 14 residues. CDR1 and CDR2 (germline): SGDLS, YYNGEE. The CDR3 DNA sequence: TGTGCCAGCAGCGTAGATCTCGGCGCCTACGAGCAGTACTTC. Translated: CASSVDLGAYEQYF.

V is TRBV5-1 and J is TRBJ2-3; a weak D match, TRBD1 (6 bases). The V end was cut by 0 bases, the J end by 4 bases, with 12 bases between. The CDR3 contains 15 residues. In germline, CDR1 is SGHRS, CDR2 YFSETQ. The CDR3 DNA follows: TGCGCCAGCAGCTTGGTATCAGGGGCCCCAGATACGCAGTATTTT. This gives the protein CASSLVSGAPDTQYF.

The chain is built from TRBV5-4 and TRBJ1-2, with D perhaps TRBD1 (6 bases). Trimming shortened V by 7 bases and J by 8 bases, and 18 bases separated the two germline ends. Germline V gives CDR1 SGHNT, CDR2 YYREEE (reference sequence). The CDR3 is 13 residues long. The CDR3, as DNA: TGTGCCAGCGGGCCCCCCTCCGGGGGCGGCTACACCTTC. It codes for CASGPPSGGGYTF.

This chain uses TRBV6-5 with TRBJ2-7, with 8 bases identical to TRBD1. This CDR3 has 15 amino acids. From germline, CDR1 is MNHEY and CDR2 SVGAGI. V was clipped by 5 bases and J by 3 bases; unmatched bases: 9. The CDR3 DNA is TGTGCCAGCAGTACCCCTGGCAGGGGGCACTACGAGCAGTACTTC. Translation: CASSTPGRGHYEQYF.

The V call is TRBV3-1 (or the pseudogene TRBV3-2), the J call TRBJ1-3, with 7 bases fitting TRBD1. V lost 1 base to trimming and J lost 3 bases; unmatched junction nucleotides: 12. This CDR3 spans 18 amino acids. Per the germline V gene, CDR1 is LGHDT and CDR2 is YNNKEL (reference sequence). The CDR3 DNA reads as TGTGCCAGCAGCCAAGTGGCCCGACAGGGCTTTTTTGGAAACACCATATATTTT. It encodes CASSQVARQGFFGNTIYF.

The J gene is TRBJ2-1, the V gene TRBV6-5; D gene unclear. V lost 7 bases and J lost 6, with 16 bases in between. The V gene's germline CDR1 is MNHEY and CDR2 SVGAGI. The CDR3 spans 14 residues. CDR3 bases: TGTGCCAGCACCTGGGGTAGCTTCAGCAATGAGCAGTTCTTC. Its protein product is CASTWGSFSNEQFF.

The rearrangement links TRBV2 to TRBJ1-5, with D hard to call. Deletions cut 1 base from V and 2 bases from J, with 9 bases between. This CDR3 region has 15 residues. Germline CDR1 SNHLY, CDR2 FYNNEI. As DNA, the CDR3 is TGTGCCAGCAGTGAAGAACCTGTAGGCAATCAGCCCCAGCATTTT. Its protein product is CASSEEPVGNQPQHF.

This clone showed up just a few times. The V gene is TRBV19, the J gene TRBJ2-6; D not certain. Trimming shortened V by 8 bases and J by 0 bases, and 14 bases separated the two germline ends. The CDR3 loop spans 16 amino acids. Germline CDR1 is LNHDA and CDR2 is SQIVND (reference sequence). The CDR3 loop reads CASGYRRNSGANVLTF. The CDR3 nucleotides are TGTGCCAGTGGCTACCGACGCAACTCTGGGGCCAACGTCCTGACTTTC.

This sequence joins TRBV30 and TRBJ1-5; no clear D gene. The germline V and J ends were trimmed by 5 bases and 0 bases, with 8 bases remaining between them. CDR3 size: 13 residues. CDR1 and CDR2 from the germline V gene are GTSNPN and SVGIG (reference sequence). The DNA of the CDR3 is TGTGCCTGGGGACGATCTAGCAATCAGCCCCAGCATTTT. Protein sequence: CAWGRSSNQPQHF. The whole variable domain, remainder taken from reference TRBV30 and TRBJ1-5, is SQTIHQWPATLVQPVGSPLSLECTVEGTSNPNLYWYRQAAGRGLQLLFYSVGIGQISSEVPQNLSASRPQDRQFILSSKKLLLSDSGFYLCAWGRSSNQPQHFGDGTRLSIL.

This clone was seen a single time. J is TRBJ2-2 and V is TRBV30; D might be TRBD2 (6 bases). V was shortened by 5 bases and J by 4 bases, with 11 bases between the two germline ends. The CDR3 has 13 amino acids. Germline CDR1 reads GTSNPN; CDR2 reads SVGIG (reference sequence). CDR3 region: CAWAGLFTGELFF. In DNA form, the CDR3 reads TGTGCCTGGGCGGGACTGTTCACCGGGGAGCTGTTTTTT.

The chain links TRBV5-3 to TRBJ2-7, with a tentative D call TRBD1 (6 bases). TRBV5-3 is marked as an open reading frame, function uncertain. The CDR3 is made up of 15 amino acids. V was pared by 3 bases and J by 3 bases, with 16 bases between. The CDR3 nucleotides read TGTGCCAGAAGCTCCTGGGACATCCGAAACTACGAGCAGTACTTC. Translated: CARSSWDIRNYEQYF.

The chain couples TRBV28 to TRBJ1-2; D is unclear. The V gene lost 1 base and the J gene lost 8 bases, with 14 bases spanning the gap. The CDR3 has 14 amino acids. Germline V gene sequence: CDR1 MDHEN, CDR2 SYDVKM. CDR3 loop: CASSLFGGVGGYTF. Written as DNA, the CDR3 is TGTGCCAGCAGTTTATTTGGCGGCGTGGGAGGCTACACCTTC.

The rearrangement links TRBV7-2 to TRBJ1-3; D not resolved. Trimming cost V 4 bases and J 0 bases, with 4 bases left between them. The CDR3 is made up of 13 amino acids. CDR1 and CDR2 from the germline V gene are SGHTA and FQGNSA. CDR3 DNA: TGTGCCAGCAGCTACAACTCTGGAAACACCATATATTTT. Its translation: CASSYNSGNTIYF.

This rearrangement joins TRBV10-1 to TRBJ2-3; TRBD2 matches 12 bases. Germline CDR1 is WNHNN and CDR2 is SYGVQD (reference sequence). The junction had 14 bases not matched to a gene; V was cut back by 4 bases and J by 6 bases. The CDR3 has 18 residues. The CDR3 DNA reads as TGCGCCAGCAGTGGGAAGCTCGGACTAGCGGGGCTTTTGGATACGCAGTATTTT. Residues: CASSGKLGLAGLLDTQYF.

The chain links TRBV2 to TRBJ2-5; no firm D call. The germline gives CDR1 SNHLY, CDR2 FYNNEI. V lost 4 bases to trimming and J lost 0 bases, with 9 bases between them. This CDR3 comprises 14 residues. The DNA of the CDR3 is TGTGCCAGCAGTGTTGGTAGGCACCAAGAGACCCAGTACTTC. It codes for CASSVGRHQETQYF. The entire variable domain, with the rest obtained from reference TRBV2 and TRBJ2-5, is as follows: EPEVTQTPSHQVTQMGQEVILRCVPISNHLYFYWYRQILGQKVEFLVSFYNNEISEKSEIFDDQFSVERPDGSNFTLKIRSTKLEDSAMYFCASSVGRHQETQYFGPGTRLLVL.

Only one count was recorded for this clone. The chain couples TRBV12-3 or TRBV12-4 to TRBJ2-1, with D unclear. V shed 8 bases and J shed 9 bases, with 14 bases lying between them. The CDR3 contains 12 residues. CDR3 DNA: TGTGCCAGCCGGACCAGACTGGCTGAGCAGTTCTTC. Its protein is CASRTRLAEQFF.

The CDR3 sequence: CASSPMNTEAFF. Here the CDR3 DNA reads TGTGCCAGCAGTCCTATGAACACTGAAGCTTTCTTT. This chain uses TRBV2 with TRBJ1-1; D is unclear. Germline V CDR1 and CDR2: SNHLY, FYNNEI. The CDR3 contains 12 residues. V was clipped by 5 bases and J by 0 bases, with 4 bases between them.

V and J are TRBV18 and TRBJ2-7; D perhaps matches TRBD2 (7 bases). This CDR3 is 17 amino acids long. CDR1 and CDR2 (germline): KGHSH, LQKENI. Trimming shortened V by 0 bases and J by 0 bases, and 15 bases separated the two germline ends. As DNA, the CDR3 is TGTGCCAGCTCACCACCAGTGGCGGGGGCTAGCTCCTACGAGCAGTACTTC. It codes for CASSPPVAGASSYEQYF.

The V call is TRBV3-1 (or the pseudogene TRBV3-2), the J call TRBJ1-4; D remains unclear. Germline CDR1 LGHDT, CDR2 YNNKEL (reference sequence). The CDR3 totals 12 residues. V was clipped by 3 bases and J by 15 bases, with 14 bases between them. The CDR3 spells CASSQDLARVFF. CDR3 DNA: TGTGCCAGCAGCCAGGACTTGGCTAGGGTGTTTTTT.

About this clone itself: Other nucleotide sequences in the sample specify the same CDR3. The rearrangement joins TRBV6-5 to TRBJ1-2, with TRBD1 matching 8 bases. From germline, CDR1 is MNHEY and CDR2 SVGAGI. The ends lost 0 bases at V and 5 bases at J; junction bases unmatched: 2. This CDR3 is 14 amino acids long. DNA of the CDR3: TGTGCCAGCAGTTACTCCCGGACAGGGTATGGCTACACCTTC. Translating it yields CASSYSRTGYGYTF.

The V gene is TRBV29-1, the J gene TRBJ2-5; D ambiguous. The CDR3 is 11 amino acids. Between the trimmed V and J ends, which lost 4 bases and 2 bases, there was a span of 5 bases. Per the germline V gene, CDR1 is SQVTM and CDR2 is ANQGSEA. This chain's CDR3 is CSVAEQETQYF. The CDR3 region has the DNA TGCAGCGTTGCGGAACAAGAGACCCAGTACTTC.

The chain has TRBV2 and TRBJ2-6, with D perhaps matching TRBD2 (5 bases). Germline V gene sequence: CDR1 SNHLY, CDR2 FYNNEI. With 8 bases removed from V and 4 bases from J, the gap between germline ends came to 15 bases. This CDR3 has 15 amino acids. In DNA form, the CDR3 reads TGTGCCAGCGACTATTCCGGGCGGGGGGCCAACGTCCTGACTTTC. Translating gives CASDYSGRGANVLTF.